The 18 T cell receptor beta chains reported below all come from one sample, sequenced in a study of T cell changes during pregnancy in multiple sclerosis. Profiling relied on immunoSEQ multiplex PCR, and the TCRdb table lists in-frame clones only, not all of them. The data hold around 70,000 clones, with around 90% observed a single time. This sample comprised peripheral blood, obtained in the second trimester of pregnancy. The receptor source for this set is a female donor with multiple sclerosis, enrolled in a pregnancy study.

The V gene is TRBV4-1, the J gene TRBJ1-3; D uncertain. This CDR3 is 14 amino acids long. V was shortened by 4 bases and J by 4 bases, with 11 bases between the two germline ends. Germline V lookup: CDR1 MGHRA, CDR2 YSYEKL. The CDR3 here is CASSPPATGNTIYF. DNA of the CDR3: TGCGCCAGCAGCCCTCCCGCTACCGGAAACACCATATATTTT.

This chain links TRBV7-3 with TRBJ2-6, with D possibly TRBD2 on 6 matching bases. The germline CDR1 and CDR2 sequences are SGHTA and FQGTGA. This CDR3 spans 20 amino acids. The V gene lost 2 bases and the J gene lost 4 bases, with 24 bases spanning the gap. Here the CDR3 reads CASSLEVRTGERWGANVLTF. CDR3 in DNA: TGTGCCAGCAGCTTAGAGGTTCGAACGGGGGAGCGGTGGGGGGCCAACGTCCTGACTTTC.

The chain is built from TRBV9 and TRBJ2-5, with 9 nucleotides matching TRBD2. The CDR3 runs 16 residues. Trimming removed 0 bases from V and 4 bases from J; junction bases left unmatched: 7. Germline CDR1 SGDLS, CDR2 YYNGEE. CDR3 sequence (DNA): TGTGCCAGCAGCGTAGGGGCGGGGGGGCCCGGAGAGACCCAGTACTTC. The encoded protein is CASSVGAGGPGETQYF.

The chain carries TRBV18 and TRBJ2-2, with TRBD1 identical over 9 bases. The germline gives CDR1 KGHSH, CDR2 LQKENI. The CDR3 consists of 19 residues. The V and J ends lost 4 bases and 1 base, in that order; junction bases with no gene match: 13. For the CDR3, the DNA is TGTGCCAGCTCACGCGATGTACACCAGGACAGGGGGAACACCGGGGAGCTGTTTTTT. It encodes CASSRDVHQDRGNTGELFF. Variable domain in full (rest from reference TRBV18 and TRBJ2-2): NAGVMQNPRHLVRRRGQEARLRCSPMKGHSHVYWYRQLPEEGLKFMVYLQKENIIDESGMPKERFSAEFPKEGPSILRIQQVVRGDSAAYFCASSRDVHQDRGNTGELFFGEGSRLTVL.

The chain uses TRBV27 and TRBJ1-4; D remains ambiguous. From germline, CDR1 is MNHEY and CDR2 SMNVEV (reference sequence). This CDR3 comprises 13 residues. Trimming took 2 bases from V and 7 from J, leaving 8 bases between them. CDR3 residues: CASSLIIGEKLFF. The CDR3 DNA follows: TGTGCCAGCAGTTTAATTATCGGTGAAAAACTGTTTTTT.

This clone was picked up one time. The rearrangement joins TRBV7-2 to TRBJ2-1; 8 bases agree with TRBD2. This CDR3 region has 16 residues. V dropped 7 bases and J dropped 0; count of bases not matched to a gene: 8. The germline V gene encodes CDR1 SGHTA and CDR2 FQGNSA. CDR3 protein: CASTQRGPSSYNEQFF. The CDR3 DNA reads as TGTGCCAGCACGCAGCGGGGGCCCTCCTCCTACAATGAGCAGTTCTTC.

The chain employs TRBV5-6 and TRBJ2-3; D might be TRBD2 (7 bases). The CDR3 totals 14 residues. The V gene's germline CDR1 is SGHDT and CDR2 YYEEEE. Trimming removed 4 bases at V and 5 bases at J, with 14 bases between. DNA for the CDR3: TGTGCCAGCAGCCTTGGGGGGGCGGGAGATACGCAGTATTTT. It translates to CASSLGGAGDTQYF.

The chain carries TRBV27 and TRBJ2-5, with D perhaps matching TRBD1 (6 bases). The CDR3 runs to 13 residues. V was pared by 8 bases and J by 1 base, with 11 bases between. The germline gives CDR1 MNHEY, CDR2 SMNVEV (reference sequence). The CDR3 here is CASARGIQETQYF. The CDR3 DNA reads TGTGCCAGCGCTAGGGGGATCCAAGAGACCCAGTACTTC.

The chain is built from TRBV4-2 and TRBJ2-4, with 13 bases fitting TRBD2. Germline V gene data show CDR1 as LGHNA and CDR2 as YNFKEQ. V was clipped by 0 bases and J by 5 bases; unmatched bases: 4. This CDR3 is built from 17 residues. The CDR3 sequence: CASSQETGTSGENIQYF. DNA for the CDR3: TGTGCCAGCAGCCAAGAAACTGGGACTAGCGGGGAAAACATTCAGTACTTC.

The chain is built from TRBV30 and TRBJ2-1; D is undetermined. The CDR3 length is 12 residues. V was clipped by 3 bases and J by 8 bases, with 11 bases between them. Germline V lookup: CDR1 GTSNPN, CDR2 SVGIG (reference sequence). The CDR3 sequence: CAWSPAADEQFF. CDR3 DNA sequence: TGTGCCTGGAGCCCGGCGGCGGATGAGCAGTTCTTC.

V gene TRBV18 combines with J gene TRBJ2-5, with a possible D match to TRBD2 (6 bases). The CDR3 extends over 11 amino acids. V dropped 3 bases and J dropped 7 bases, with 6 bases sitting between them. Germline CDR1 KGHSH, CDR2 LQKENI. The CDR3 region is CASSPGGTQYF. In nucleotides, the CDR3 is TGTGCCAGCTCACCCGGGGGGACCCAGTACTTC.

The genes are TRBV4-2 and TRBJ2-2; TRBD2 matches at 7 bases. Germline V gene data show CDR1 as LGHNA and CDR2 as YNFKEQ. V was pared by 0 bases and J by 2 bases, with 9 bases of the junction left unmatched. The CDR3 is 18 amino acids. The CDR3 spells CASSQDTQASGNTGELFF. Written as DNA, the CDR3 is TGTGCCAGCAGCCAAGATACCCAGGCTAGCGGTAACACCGGGGAGCTGTTTTTT.

This clone came up once. V usage is TRBV7-3 and J usage is TRBJ2-2, with D hard to call. Germline CDR1 is SGHTA and CDR2 is FQGTGA. The CDR3 is 15 amino acids. The V gene lost 1 base and the J gene lost 7 bases, with 13 bases spanning the gap. Written as DNA, the CDR3 is TGTGCCAGCAGCTTAATAGCTAGTCCGGGCGGGGAGCTGTTTTTT. This codes for CASSLIASPGGELFF.

This chain connects TRBV2 to TRBJ1-1; D is unresolved. From germline, CDR1 is SNHLY and CDR2 FYNNEI. There are 11 residues in the CDR3. Trimming took 7 bases from V and 6 from J, leaving 9 bases between them. The CDR3 bases are TGTGCCAGCAAGAAGGCGGCTGAAGCTTTCTTT. Amino acid sequence: CASKKAAEAFF.

V usage is TRBV6-4 and J usage is TRBJ2-1, with 8 bases lining up with TRBD2. J was trimmed by 3 bases and V by 0 bases; bases with no gene match: 1. Germline lookup yields CDR1 MRHNA and CDR2 SNTAGT. The CDR3 spans 15 residues. The CDR3 nucleotides read TGTGCCAGCAGTGACTCTAGCGGGGACTACAATGAGCAGTTCTTC. Translation: CASSDSSGDYNEQFF.

The V and J genes are TRBV7-3 and TRBJ2-3, with 7 bases fitting TRBD1. The V gene end was trimmed by 0 bases and the J gene end by 8 bases; junction bases not matched to a gene: 8. The CDR3 spans 15 residues. Germline-derived CDR1 and CDR2 are SGHTA and FQGTGA. The CDR3 DNA is TGTGCCAGCAGCTTAACCCGGACAGGAGGCTTTACGCAGTATTTT. It yields the protein CASSLTRTGGFTQYF. The complete variable domain, with remaining parts taken from reference TRBV7-3 and TRBJ2-3, reads GAGVSQTPSNKVTEKGKYVELRCDPISGHTALYWYRQSLGQGPEFLIYFQGTGAADDSGLPNDRFFAVRPEGSVSTLKIQRTERGDSAVYLCASSLTRTGGFTQYFGPGTRLTVL.

V usage is TRBV2 and J usage is TRBJ2-3; D gene ambiguous. Germline V lookup: CDR1 SNHLY, CDR2 FYNNEI. This CDR3 is 14 amino acids long. Trimming left V 8 bases short and J 0 bases short, with 12 bases between. CDR3 sequence: CASLRSVSTDTQYF. CDR3 DNA: TGTGCCAGCTTACGCAGCGTTAGCACAGATACGCAGTATTTT.

Here the CDR3 DNA reads TGTGCCAGCAGCTTTGAGATGAACACTGAAGCTTTCTTT. It specifies CASSFEMNTEAFF. This chain uses TRBV5-4 with TRBJ1-1; D gene unclear. Trimming took 2 bases from V and 0 from J, leaving 5 bases between them. The CDR3 covers 13 residues. Looked up from germline, CDR1 is SGHNT and CDR2 is YYREEE (reference sequence).